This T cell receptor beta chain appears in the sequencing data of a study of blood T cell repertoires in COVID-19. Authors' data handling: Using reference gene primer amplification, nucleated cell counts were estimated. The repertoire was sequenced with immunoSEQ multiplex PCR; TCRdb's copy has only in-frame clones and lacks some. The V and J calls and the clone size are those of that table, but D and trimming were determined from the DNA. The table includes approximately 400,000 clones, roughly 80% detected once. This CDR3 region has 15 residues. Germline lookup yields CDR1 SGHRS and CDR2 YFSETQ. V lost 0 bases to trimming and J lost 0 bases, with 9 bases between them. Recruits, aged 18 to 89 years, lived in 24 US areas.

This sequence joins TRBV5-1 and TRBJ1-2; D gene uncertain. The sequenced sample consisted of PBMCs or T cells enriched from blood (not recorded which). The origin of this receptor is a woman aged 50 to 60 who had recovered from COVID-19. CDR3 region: CASSLGGNTNYGYTF. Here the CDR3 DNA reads TGCGCCAGCAGCTTGGGAGGGAACACTAACTATGGCTACACCTTC.